This is a list of T cell receptor beta chains from one sample in a study of OX40 agonist ivuxolimab in advanced cancers. Measured with immunoSEQ multiplex PCR; TCRdb has only the in-frame clones, and not every one. The repertoire holds around 9,900 clones, 70% seen once, with 25% to 35% in the top ten. Sequenced here: CD4+ or CD8+ T cells sorted from blood, sampled in a trial of the OX40 agonist ivuxolimab. Source of these receptors: an adult with an advanced solid tumor such as melanoma, head and neck, liver or kidney cancer. Both conserved end residues are part of each CDR3. The D gene is left open where the match is weak. The size field is filled for only some rows; it gives once, few, many or a size class.

v_gene: TRBV11-2; abundance: many; d_gene: -; j_gene: TRBJ2-1; CDR3aa: CASSPWRGLNEQFF; CDR3nt: TGTGCCAGCAGCCCCTGGCGGGGGCTCAATGAGCAGTTCTTC
v_gene: TRBV19; abundance: -; d_gene: -; j_gene: TRBJ1-3; CDR3aa: CASSRTASGNTIYF; CDR3nt: TGTGCCAGTAGTAGGACAGCCTCTGGAAACACCATATATTTT
v_gene: TRBV7-9; abundance: -; d_gene: -; j_gene: TRBJ2-3; CDR3aa: CASSLETDTQYF; CDR3nt: TGTGCCAGCAGCTTGGAGACAGATACGCAGTATTTT
v_gene: TRBV5-1; abundance: -; d_gene: -; j_gene: TRBJ2-1; CDR3aa: CASSLRSGYNEQFF; CDR3nt: TGCGCCAGCAGCTTGAGGTCGGGTTACAATGAGCAGTTCTTC
v_gene: TRBV7-8; abundance: -; d_gene: TRBD1; j_gene: TRBJ2-3; CDR3aa: CASSLARGPDTQYF; CDR3nt: TGTGCCAGCAGCTTAGCCAGGGGGCCAGATACGCAGTATTTT
v_gene: TRBV5-1; abundance: -; d_gene: -; j_gene: TRBJ1-1; CDR3aa: CASSLEANTEAFF; CDR3nt: TGCGCCAGCAGCTTGGAAGCGAACACTGAAGCTTTCTTT
v_gene: TRBV20-1; abundance: -; d_gene: -; j_gene: TRBJ1-1; CDR3aa: CSARIVTEAFF; CDR3nt: TGCAGTGCTAGAATCGTCACTGAAGCTTTCTTT
v_gene: TRBV7-9; abundance: -; d_gene: -; j_gene: TRBJ2-7; CDR3aa: CASSSNYEQYF; CDR3nt: TGTGCCAGCAGCTCAAACTACGAGCAGTACTTC
v_gene: TRBV7-9; abundance: once; d_gene: TRBD1; j_gene: TRBJ1-1; CDR3aa: CASSPWTGYYTEAFF; CDR3nt: TGTGCCAGCAGCCCCTGGACAGGGTACTACACTGAAGCTTTCTTT
v_gene: TRBV19; abundance: -; d_gene: TRBD1; j_gene: TRBJ2-7; CDR3aa: CATRDRVYEQYF; CDR3nt: TGTGCCACCAGGGACAGGGTCTACGAGCAGTACTTC
v_gene: TRBV7-3; abundance: few; d_gene: TRBD1; j_gene: TRBJ2-7; CDR3aa: CASSLRGQGAYEQYF; CDR3nt: TGTGCCAGCAGCTTGAGGGGACAGGGGGCCTACGAGCAGTACTTC
v_gene: TRBV21-1; abundance: -; d_gene: -; j_gene: TRBJ2-3; CDR3aa: CASIKASGRAADTQYF; CDR3nt: TGTGCCAGCATCAAAGCTAGCGGGAGGGCCGCAGATACGCAGTATTTT
v_gene: TRBV12-5; abundance: -; d_gene: -; j_gene: TRBJ2-3; CDR3aa: CASGLVGAAPGDTQYF; CDR3nt: TGTGCTAGTGGTTTGGTGGGTGCCGCGCCCGGGGATACGCAGTATTTT
v_gene: TRBV9; abundance: -; d_gene: TRBD1; j_gene: TRBJ1-1; CDR3aa: CASSAGTGGLTEAFF; CDR3nt: TGTGCCAGCAGCGCCGGGACAGGGGGCCTCACTGAAGCTTTCTTT
v_gene: TRBV13; abundance: once; d_gene: -; j_gene: TRBJ2-3; CDR3aa: CASSWQGTDTQYF; CDR3nt: TGTGCCAGCAGTTGGCAGGGCACAGATACGCAGTATTTT
v_gene: TRBV4-3; abundance: -; d_gene: -; j_gene: TRBJ1-2; CDR3aa: CASSQDWSYGYTF; CDR3nt: TGCGCCAGCAGCCAAGATTGGTCCTACGGCTACACCTTC
v_gene: TRBV13; abundance: once; d_gene: -; j_gene: TRBJ1-2; CDR3aa: CASSHQGTFNYGYTF; CDR3nt: TGTGCCAGCAGTCACCAAGGGACCTTCAACTATGGCTACACCTTC
v_gene: TRBV6-1; abundance: -; d_gene: -; j_gene: TRBJ2-4; CDR3aa: CASSAALGRGDIQYF; CDR3nt: TGTGCCAGCAGTGCCGCATTGGGGCGCGGGGACATTCAGTACTTC
v_gene: TRBV15; abundance: -; d_gene: TRBD1; j_gene: TRBJ1-2; CDR3aa: CATSARTGGNYGYTF; CDR3nt: TGTGCCACCAGCGCCAGGACAGGGGGAAACTATGGCTACACCTTC
v_gene: TRBV7-9; abundance: -; d_gene: -; j_gene: TRBJ2-1; CDR3aa: CASSLAYGDEQFF; CDR3nt: TGTGCCAGCAGCTTAGCGTATGGGGATGAGCAGTTCTTC
v_gene: TRBV7-3; abundance: -; d_gene: -; j_gene: TRBJ1-4; CDR3aa: CASSLGRDEKLFF; CDR3nt: TGTGCCAGCAGCTTAGGTAGAGATGAAAAACTGTTTTTT
v_gene: TRBV7-9; abundance: -; d_gene: -; j_gene: TRBJ1-3; CDR3aa: CASSQTRDGNTIYF; CDR3nt: TGCGCCAGCAGCCAAACCAGGGACGGAAACACCATATATTTT
v_gene: TRBV19; abundance: -; d_gene: -; j_gene: TRBJ2-2; CDR3aa: CASSIGSGELFF; CDR3nt: TGTGCCAGTAGTATAGGGTCTGGGGAGCTGTTTTTT
v_gene: TRBV11-2; abundance: -; d_gene: -; j_gene: TRBJ2-7; CDR3aa: CASSLVSYEQYF; CDR3nt: TGTGCCAGCAGCTTAGTTTCCTACGAGCAGTACTTC
v_gene: TRBV27; abundance: many; d_gene: TRBD2; j_gene: TRBJ2-1; CDR3aa: CASTQGSGRWYDEQFF; CDR3nt: TGTGCCAGCACCCAGGGTAGCGGGAGATGGTATGATGAGCAGTTCTTC
v_gene: TRBV28; abundance: -; d_gene: -; j_gene: TRBJ1-1; CDR3aa: CASSWNGANTEAFF; CDR3nt: TGTGCCAGCAGCTGGAACGGAGCAAACACTGAAGCTTTCTTT
v_gene: TRBV28; abundance: -; d_gene: -; j_gene: TRBJ1-3; CDR3aa: CASSLGGLGNTIYF; CDR3nt: TGTGCCAGCAGTTTGGGCGGCCTTGGAAACACCATATATTTT
v_gene: TRBV2; abundance: -; d_gene: TRBD1; j_gene: TRBJ1-1; CDR3aa: CASSGVYVGQGAGTEAFF; CDR3nt: TGTGCCAGCAGTGGGGTCTATGTTGGACAGGGGGCAGGTACTGAAGCTTTCTTT
v_gene: TRBV1; abundance: -; d_gene: -; j_gene: TRBJ2-7; CDR3aa: CTSSQDPGLREQYF; CDR3nt: TGCACCAGCAGCCAAGACCCCGGCCTAAGGGAGCAGTACTTC
v_gene: TRBV28; abundance: -; d_gene: TRBD1; j_gene: TRBJ2-2; CDR3aa: CASSRTGGSLTGELFF; CDR3nt: TGTGCCAGCAGTCGGACAGGGGGAAGTTTGACCGGGGAGCTGTTTTTT
v_gene: TRBV7-8; abundance: -; d_gene: -; j_gene: TRBJ1-4; CDR3aa: CASSLEQGLATNEKLFF; CDR3nt: TGTGCCAGCAGCTTAGAGCAGGGGCTTGCAACTAATGAAAAACTGTTTTTT
v_gene: TRBV27; abundance: few; d_gene: -; j_gene: TRBJ2-1; CDR3aa: CASSLIGSGTLGNEQFF; CDR3nt: TGTGCCAGCAGTTTAATTGGGTCAGGGACACTTGGGAATGAGCAGTTCTTC
v_gene: TRBV19; abundance: once; d_gene: -; j_gene: TRBJ2-7; CDR3aa: CASSISGAYEQYF; CDR3nt: TGTGCCAGTAGTATTTCCGGGGCCTACGAGCAGTACTTC
v_gene: TRBV19; abundance: -; d_gene: -; j_gene: TRBJ2-1; CDR3aa: CASSISGINEQFF; CDR3nt: TGTGCCAGTAGTATAAGTGGAATCAATGAGCAGTTCTTC
v_gene: TRBV19; abundance: -; d_gene: -; j_gene: TRBJ1-1; CDR3aa: CASSIVGLQAFF; CDR3nt: TGTGCCAGTAGTATAGTAGGGCTTCAAGCTTTCTTT
v_gene: TRBV5-6; abundance: few; d_gene: -; j_gene: TRBJ2-7; CDR3aa: CASSLRDEQYF; CDR3nt: TGTGCCAGCAGCTTGCGGGACGAGCAGTACTTC
v_gene: TRBV28; abundance: -; d_gene: -; j_gene: TRBJ2-3; CDR3aa: CASSLGDTQYF; CDR3nt: TGTGCCAGCAGCCTTGGGGATACGCAGTATTTT
v_gene: TRBV13; abundance: -; d_gene: TRBD2; j_gene: TRBJ2-2; CDR3aa: CASRTSGNTGELFF; CDR3nt: TGTGCCAGCAGGACTAGCGGCAACACCGGGGAGCTGTTTTTT
v_gene: TRBV4-3; abundance: -; d_gene: -; j_gene: TRBJ1-2; CDR3aa: CASSQGVMGANYGYTF; CDR3nt: TGCGCCAGCAGCCAAGGCGTGATGGGGGCGAACTATGGCTACACCTTC
v_gene: TRBV19; abundance: -; d_gene: -; j_gene: TRBJ2-5; CDR3aa: CASEGETQYF; CDR3nt: TGTGCCAGCGAGGGGGAGACCCAGTACTTC
v_gene: TRBV10-3; abundance: -; d_gene: -; j_gene: TRBJ2-7; CDR3aa: CAISARDGYEQYF; CDR3nt: TGTGCCATCAGTGCCAGGGACGGCTACGAGCAGTACTTC
v_gene: TRBV27; abundance: -; d_gene: -; j_gene: TRBJ1-1; CDR3aa: CASSQGMNTEAFF; CDR3nt: TGTGCCAGCAGTCAGGGTATGAACACTGAAGCTTTCTTT
v_gene: TRBV11-2; abundance: -; d_gene: -; j_gene: TRBJ2-5; CDR3aa: CASSLEMLRGSGETQYF; CDR3nt: TGTGCCAGCAGCTTAGAAATGTTACGCGGGTCGGGAGAGACCCAGTACTTC
v_gene: TRBV13; abundance: -; d_gene: -; j_gene: TRBJ1-4; CDR3aa: CASRRVGFEKLFF; CDR3nt: TGTGCCAGCAGGAGGGTGGGGTTTGAAAAACTGTTTTTT
v_gene: TRBV12-5; abundance: -; d_gene: -; j_gene: TRBJ2-3; CDR3aa: CASGNPGGLSTDTQYF; CDR3nt: TGTGCTAGTGGTAACCCCGGGGGGCTAAGCACAGATACGCAGTATTTT
v_gene: TRBV11-2; abundance: medium-sized; d_gene: -; j_gene: TRBJ1-6; CDR3aa: CASSSRSSYNSPLHF; CDR3nt: TGTGCCAGCAGCTCGAGGAGCTCCTATAATTCACCCCTCCACTTT
v_gene: TRBV11-3; abundance: -; d_gene: TRBD2; j_gene: TRBJ2-1; CDR3aa: CASSSPASGSYEQFF; CDR3nt: TGTGCCAGCAGCTCGCCCGCTAGCGGGAGCTATGAGCAGTTCTTC
v_gene: TRBV11-3; abundance: -; d_gene: -; j_gene: TRBJ2-3; CDR3aa: CASSTGTASTDTQYF; CDR3nt: TGTGCCAGCAGCACCGGGACGGCTAGCACAGATACGCAGTATTTT
v_gene: TRBV15; abundance: -; d_gene: -; j_gene: TRBJ1-5; CDR3aa: CATSSLNQPQHF; CDR3nt: TGTGCCACCAGCAGTCTTAATCAGCCCCAGCATTTT
v_gene: TRBV4-1; abundance: -; d_gene: TRBD1; j_gene: TRBJ2-7; CDR3aa: CASSQDIRTGNYEQYF; CDR3nt: TGCGCCAGCAGCCAAGATATTCGGACAGGGAATTACGAGCAGTACTTC
v_gene: TRBV6-5; abundance: -; d_gene: -; j_gene: TRBJ2-2; CDR3aa: CASSYTPGQPGELFF; CDR3nt: TGTGCCAGCAGTTACACTCCCGGACAGCCGGGGGAGCTGTTTTTT
v_gene: TRBV27; abundance: few; d_gene: -; j_gene: TRBJ1-1; CDR3aa: CASSPRRGGEAFF; CDR3nt: TGTGCCAGCAGTCCGAGGAGGGGGGGTGAAGCTTTCTTT
v_gene: TRBV7-2; abundance: -; d_gene: -; j_gene: TRBJ1-5; CDR3aa: CASSLPDQPQHF; CDR3nt: TGTGCCAGCAGCTTGCCCGATCAGCCCCAGCATTTT
v_gene: TRBV5-6; abundance: -; d_gene: -; j_gene: TRBJ2-2; CDR3aa: CASSFGVGELFF; CDR3nt: TGTGCCAGCAGCTTCGGGGTAGGGGAGCTGTTTTTT